This TCR beta chain was observed in a study of cytomegalovirus exposure and HLA in healthy donors. Germline CDR1 SGDLS, CDR2 YYNGEE. CDR3 length equals 18 residues. V dropped 8 bases and J dropped 0; count of bases not matched to a gene: 9. Both 60 Vbeta primers and 13 Jbeta primers went into the PCR. Libraries were prepared by immunoSEQ multiplex PCR; TCRdb keeps only in-frame clonotypes and omits some of them. The table shows roughly 120,000 clones, with about two thirds occurring only once. This chain connects TRBV9 to TRBJ1-6; 12 bases map to TRBD1. The clonotype was recovered from a man in his sixties in good health and CMV-seropositive. The sequencing input was PBMCs. The DNA for the CDR3 is TGTGCCAGATCCGGGACAGGGGGCGAGTACTCCTATAATTCACCCCTCCACTTT. Amino acid sequence: CARSGTGGEYSYNSPLHF.